This T cell receptor (beta chain) appears in the sequencing data of a study of shared clonotypes between healthy human individuals. The V gene lost 4 bases and the J gene lost 0 bases, with 16 bases spanning the gap. This CDR3 is built from 17 residues. Germline values: CDR1 MGHRA, CDR2 YSYEKL. Study-level findings and limits: A reduction in generation probabilities was seen for non-shared clonotypes relative to those shared by all four donors.

About this clone: What it recognizes is unknown.

Donation came from healthy HIV-negative adults that had no recent acute infections or vaccinations. Investigators divided CD4+ cells into CD45RA+ naive and CD45RA-negative memory subsets. Assay: immunoSEQ multiplex PCR; the TCRdb copy retains only in-frame clones and omits some. In the table there are 2 million to 2.5 million clones, approximately 90% of which are singletons. Sequencing was done on a sample of naive CD4+ T cells from PBMCs. As to subset: CD45RA+ positively selected. The chain is built from TRBV4-1 and TRBJ1-5; D unresolved. The TCR sequence derives from a man aged 18 to 35 in good health. Some clones in this sample may be carry-over from other donors' samples. The CDR3 spells CASSPLGSQNSNQPQHF. CDR3 in DNA: TGCGCCAGCAGCCCCCTGGGGTCGCAGAATAGCAATCAGCCCCAGCATTTT.